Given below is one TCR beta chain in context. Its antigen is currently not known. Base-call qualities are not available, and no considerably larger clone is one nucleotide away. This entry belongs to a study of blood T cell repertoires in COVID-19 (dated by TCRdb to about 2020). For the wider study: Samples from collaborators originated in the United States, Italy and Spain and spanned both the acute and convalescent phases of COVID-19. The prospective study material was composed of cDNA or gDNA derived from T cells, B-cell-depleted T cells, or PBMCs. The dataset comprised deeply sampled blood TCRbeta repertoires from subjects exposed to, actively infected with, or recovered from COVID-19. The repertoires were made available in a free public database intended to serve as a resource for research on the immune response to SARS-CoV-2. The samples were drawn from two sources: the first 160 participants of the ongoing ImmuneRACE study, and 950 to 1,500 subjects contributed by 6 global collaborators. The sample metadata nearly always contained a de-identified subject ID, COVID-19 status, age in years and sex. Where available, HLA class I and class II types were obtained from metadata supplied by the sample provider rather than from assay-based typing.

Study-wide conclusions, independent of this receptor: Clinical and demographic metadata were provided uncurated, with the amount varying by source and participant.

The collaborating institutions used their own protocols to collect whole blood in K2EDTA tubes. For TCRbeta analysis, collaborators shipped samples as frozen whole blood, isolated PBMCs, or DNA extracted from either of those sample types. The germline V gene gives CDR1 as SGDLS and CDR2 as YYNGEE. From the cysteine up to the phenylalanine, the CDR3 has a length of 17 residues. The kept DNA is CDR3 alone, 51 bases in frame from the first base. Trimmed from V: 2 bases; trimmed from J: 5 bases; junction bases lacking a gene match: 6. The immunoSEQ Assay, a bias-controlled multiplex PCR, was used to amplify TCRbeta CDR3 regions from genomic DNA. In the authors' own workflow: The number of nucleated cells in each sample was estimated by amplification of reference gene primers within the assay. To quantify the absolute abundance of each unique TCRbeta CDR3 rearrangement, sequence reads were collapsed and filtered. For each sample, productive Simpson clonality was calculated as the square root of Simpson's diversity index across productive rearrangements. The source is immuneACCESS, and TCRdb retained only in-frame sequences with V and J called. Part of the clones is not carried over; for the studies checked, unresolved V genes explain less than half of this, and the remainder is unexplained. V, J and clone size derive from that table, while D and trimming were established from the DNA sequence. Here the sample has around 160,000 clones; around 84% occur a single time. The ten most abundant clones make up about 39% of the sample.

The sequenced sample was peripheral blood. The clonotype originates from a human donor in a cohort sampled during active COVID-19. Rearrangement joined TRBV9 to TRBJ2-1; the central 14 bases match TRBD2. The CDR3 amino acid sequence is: CASSVRLAGGRDNEQFF. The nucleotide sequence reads TGTGCCAGCAGCGTCCGACTAGCGGGGGGGCGGGACAATGAGCAGTTCTTC. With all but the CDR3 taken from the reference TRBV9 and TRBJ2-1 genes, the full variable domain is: DSGVTQTPKHLITATGQRVTLRCSPRSGDLSVYWYQQSLDQGLQFLIQYYNGEERAKGNILERFSAQQFPDLHSELNLSSLELGDSALYFCASSVRLAGGRDNEQFFGPGTRLTVL.